This is a list of T cell receptor beta chains from one sample in a study of PD-L1 blockade in urothelial cancer. TCRdb's table, derived via immunoSEQ multiplex PCR, lists solely in-frame clones and lacks some. The table shows more than 40,000 clones, with 83% occurring only once. The sample in question was PBMCs, obtained around atezolizumab (anti-PD-L1) treatment. All receptors derive from a man aged 55 to 70 with urothelial cancer. Both conserved end residues are part of each CDR3. For some rows the clone size is stated as once, few or many, or as a class when expanded; others skip it.

abundance,j_gene,v_gene,CDR3aa
-,TRBJ2-3,TRBV7-8,CASSLTVRTDTQYF
-,TRBJ1-1,TRBV5-4,CASSPGDRGMNTEAFF
-,TRBJ2-1,TRBV7-9,CASSLTSGGPYNEQFF
-,TRBJ1-2,TRBV28,CASSLLGVGGSYGYTF
-,TRBJ1-2,TRBV2,CASNGDRDYGYTF
-,TRBJ1-2,TRBV28,CASSIRDTVNYGYTF
-,TRBJ2-5,TRBV30,CAWSKETLGTQYF
-,TRBJ2-7,TRBV6-6,CASSRGGNEQYF
-,TRBJ1-2,TRBV15,CATSRDRSQRINYGYTF
-,TRBJ2-3,TRBV5-4,CASSIGTSGVSGTQYF
-,TRBJ1-4,TRBV6-1,CASSEGGKEEKLFF
-,TRBJ2-5,TRBV5-6,CASSLGTGVPNPDF
-,TRBJ1-5,TRBV6-6,CASWVQGSQPQHF
-,TRBJ1-2,TRBV7-2,CASSPSTAYYGYTF
-,TRBJ2-7,TRBV10-2,CASSEWTGGTYEQYF
-,TRBJ1-2,TRBV6-6,CASNGQGNDYGYTF
-,TRBJ1-3,TRBV7-8,CASSLNSGTGNTIYF
-,TRBJ2-3,TRBV7-9,CASSRTSDPSTDTQYF
-,TRBJ2-6,TRBV5-1,CATSGGPSGANVLTF
-,TRBJ2-1,TRBV12-5,CASAMLAGGFVNEQFF
-,TRBJ2-2,TRBV18,CASSPGSANTGGELFF
-,TRBJ2-2,TRBV28,CASSSYLDGLNTGELFF
-,TRBJ1-5,TRBV2,CASRAGQVGDWVHF
-,TRBJ1-6,TRBV7-2,CASSLDSRGNSPLHF
-,TRBJ2-3,TRBV4-1,CASRPTLANTDTQYF
-,TRBJ2-2,TRBV25-1,CASSSVNTGELFF
-,TRBJ2-7,TRBV5-1,CASSLAVSGTGVEQYF
-,TRBJ2-3,TRBV30,CAWRDWGLAGGQYLTDTQYF
-,TRBJ2-7,TRBV19,CASSIDPGTYEQYF
-,TRBJ1-4,TRBV28,CASSSRTGGFNEKLFF
-,TRBJ2-1,TRBV9,CASTRLAGGLIDEQFF
-,TRBJ2-7,TRBV27,CASSSGINSYEQYF
-,TRBJ2-7,TRBV19,CASRGPGAYEQYF
-,TRBJ2-7,TRBV6-7,CASSYSRVSHEQYF
-,TRBJ2-7,TRBV5-1,CASSLDRHYEQYF
-,TRBJ2-2,TRBV30,CAWSRGRVRTGELFF
-,TRBJ2-2,TRBV7-9,CASSLATGPNTGELFF
once,TRBJ2-7,TRBV11-2,CASSPGRAREQYF
-,TRBJ2-2,TRBV18,CASSPRDVTGELFF
-,TRBJ2-1,TRBV5-1,CASSLALGGLNEQFF
-,TRBJ2-7,TRBV5-1,CASSFTSSYEQYF
-,TRBJ2-7,TRBV15,CATSRDGGGGLEQYF
few,TRBJ2-5,TRBV2,CASSEGLAGGQETQYF
once,TRBJ2-1,TRBV4-1,CASSHPEGLAGELYNEQFF
-,TRBJ1-3,TRBV2,CATDRSLSGNTIYF
-,TRBJ1-2,TRBV7-8,CASSLTTGTGGNNGYTF
-,TRBJ2-7,TRBV6-5,CASSYGTGVHEQYF
-,TRBJ2-5,TRBV6-1,CASSDAGMETQYF
-,TRBJ1-5,TRBV6-6,CASSYSEIPPQHF
-,TRBJ2-6,TRBV2,CASSADRGANVLTF
-,TRBJ1-1,TRBV19,CASSERTEAFF
-,TRBJ2-2,TRBV5-8,CASSHGLLSNTGELFF
-,TRBJ1-1,TRBV18,CASSANRGTEAFF
-,TRBJ1-2,TRBV28,CASSLGTATWGYTF
-,TRBJ2-3,TRBV5-1,CASSLGEDNRRTDTQYF
-,TRBJ2-7,TRBV28,CASNDRGHLPDEQYF
-,TRBJ1-1,TRBV19,CASSIRRDRTEAFF
-,TRBJ1-4,TRBV5-6,CASSLWEPDEKLFF
-,TRBJ2-3,TRBV5-1,CASSLGGSTDTQYF
-,TRBJ2-2,TRBV6-6,CASSYGRGTGELFF